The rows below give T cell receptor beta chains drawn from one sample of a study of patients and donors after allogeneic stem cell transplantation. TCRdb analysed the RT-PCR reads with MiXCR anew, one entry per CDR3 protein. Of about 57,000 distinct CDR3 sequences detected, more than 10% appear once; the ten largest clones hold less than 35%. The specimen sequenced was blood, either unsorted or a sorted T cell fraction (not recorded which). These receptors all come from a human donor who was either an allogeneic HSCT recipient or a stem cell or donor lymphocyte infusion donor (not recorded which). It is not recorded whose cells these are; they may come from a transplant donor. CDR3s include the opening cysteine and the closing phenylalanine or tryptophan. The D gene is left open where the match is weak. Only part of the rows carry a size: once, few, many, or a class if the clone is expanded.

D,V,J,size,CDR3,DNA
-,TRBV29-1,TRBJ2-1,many,CSVDAGGGFF,TGCAGCGTAGACGCAGGAGGGGGGTTCTTC
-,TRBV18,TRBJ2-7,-,CASSRMGNLYEQYF,TGTGCCAGCTCACGAATGGGCAACCTCTACGAGCAGTACTTC
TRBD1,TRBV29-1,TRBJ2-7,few,CSVGRGLSYEQYF,TGCAGCGTTGGCAGGGGGCTCTCCTACGAGCAGTACTTC
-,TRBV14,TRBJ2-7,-,CASSQVGTEQYF,TGTGCCAGCAGCCAAGTTGGAACCGAGCAGTACTTC
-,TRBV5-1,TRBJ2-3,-,CASSSQNKKWTISTDTQYF,TGCGCCAGCAGCTCCCAAAACAAGAAATGGACAATAAGCACAGATACGCAGTATTTT
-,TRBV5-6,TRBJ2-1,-,CASSLGPGEIYNEQFF,TGTGCCAGCAGCTTGGGTCCCGGGGAGATCTACAATGAGCAGTTCTTC
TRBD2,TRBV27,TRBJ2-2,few,CASSTGLALNTGELFF,TGTGCCAGCAGTACTGGACTAGCTTTGAACACCGGGGAGCTGTTTTTT
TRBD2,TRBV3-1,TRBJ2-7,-,CASSQGIGLDYEQYF,TGTGCCAGCAGCCAAGGAATCGGACTAGATTACGAGCAGTACTTC
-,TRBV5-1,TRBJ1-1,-,CASISNTEAFF,TGCGCCAGCATTTCGAACACTGAAGCTTTCTTT
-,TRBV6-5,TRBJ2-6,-,CAIKVSSGANVLTF,TGTGCCATAAAGGTGTCCTCTGGGGCCAACGTCCTGACTTTC
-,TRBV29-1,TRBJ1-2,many,CSVLTGLQGLYYGYTF,TGCAGCGTTCTTACAGGACTACAGGGCCTGTACTATGGCTACACCTTC
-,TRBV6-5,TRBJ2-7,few,CASSLLPSYEQYF,TGTGCCAGCAGTTTGTTACCCTCCTACGAGCAGTACTTC
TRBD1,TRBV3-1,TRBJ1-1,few,CASSATGGMNTEAFF,TGTGCCAGCTCTGCGACAGGGGGAATGAACACTGAAGCTTTCTTT
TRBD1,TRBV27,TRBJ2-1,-,CASSYGGQAFYNEQFF,TGTGCCAGCAGTTACGGGGGACAGGCCTTCTACAATGAGCAGTTCTTC
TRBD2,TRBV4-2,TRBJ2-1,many,CASSLLAGGTYNEQFF,TGTGCCAGCAGCCTATTAGCGGGAGGAACCTACAATGAGCAGTTCTTC
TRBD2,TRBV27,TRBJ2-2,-,CASSLAGEGTGELFF,TGTGCCAGCAGTCTAGCGGGAGAGGGAACCGGGGAGCTGTTTTTT
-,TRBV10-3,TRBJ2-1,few,CAISEPGVLGTYNEQFF,TGTGCCATCAGTGAGCCGGGGGTGTTGGGGACCTACAATGAGCAGTTCTTC
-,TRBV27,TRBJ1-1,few,CASSLTENTEAFF,TGTGCCAGCAGTTTAACGGAGAACACTGAAGCTTTCTTT
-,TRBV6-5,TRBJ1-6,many,CASSYSRPDNSPLHF,TGTGCCAGCAGTTACTCGAGACCGGATAATTCACCCCTCCACTTT
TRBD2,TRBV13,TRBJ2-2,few,CASGDSGRAKNTGELFF,TGTGCCAGCGGCGATAGCGGGAGGGCTAAAAACACCGGGGAGCTGTTTTTT
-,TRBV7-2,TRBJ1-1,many,CASSLGGFMNTEAFF,TGTGCCAGCAGCTTAGGGGGCTTCATGAACACTGAAGCTTTCTTT
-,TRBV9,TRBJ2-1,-,CASSAIRGTSEQFF,TGTGCCAGCAGCGCAATACGCGGAACGTCGGAGCAGTTCTTC
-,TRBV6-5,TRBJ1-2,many,CASSYSDGSGYTF,TGTGCCAGCAGTTACTCGGACGGCTCGGGCTACACCTTC
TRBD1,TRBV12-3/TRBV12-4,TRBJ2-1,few,CASGQGGNEQFF,TGTGCCAGCGGACAGGGAGGAAATGAGCAGTTCTTC
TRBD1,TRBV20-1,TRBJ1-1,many,CQIRFPGQGTEAFF,TGCCAGATCCGATTTCCGGGACAGGGTACTGAAGCTTTCTTT
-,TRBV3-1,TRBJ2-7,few,CASSQAASYEQYF,TGTGCCAGCAGCCAGGCAGCATCCTACGAGCAGTACTTC
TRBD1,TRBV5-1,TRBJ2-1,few,CASSFRDREDNEQFF,TGCGCCAGCAGCTTCCGGGACAGGGAGGACAATGAGCAGTTCTTC
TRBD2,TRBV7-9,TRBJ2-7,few,CASSAGLAGVRDEQYF,TGTGCCAGCAGCGCGGGACTAGCGGGAGTTCGGGACGAGCAGTACTTC
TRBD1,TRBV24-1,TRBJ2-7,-,CATSDSGTGVYEQYF,TGTGCCACCAGTGATTCCGGGACAGGTGTCTACGAGCAGTACTTC
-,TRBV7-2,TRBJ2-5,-,CASSLAHQETQYF,TGTGCCAGCAGCTTAGCCCACCAAGAGACCCAGTACTTC
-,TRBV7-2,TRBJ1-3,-,CASSLPIARRQSSGNTIYF,TGTGCCAGCAGCTTACCAATCGCAAGGCGGCAGTCCTCTGGAAACACCATATATTTT
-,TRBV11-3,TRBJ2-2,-,CASSLGGDTGELFF,TGTGCCAGCAGCTTAGGAGGGGACACCGGGGAGCTGTTTTTT
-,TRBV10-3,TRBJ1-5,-,CATGLGMAQHF,TGTGCCACCGGCCTAGGGATGGCCCAGCATTTT
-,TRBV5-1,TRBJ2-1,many,CASTDTTYNEQFF,TGCGCCAGCACAGACACCACCTACAATGAGCAGTTCTTC
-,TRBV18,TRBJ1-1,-,CASSLITPLQGEAFF,TGTGCCAGCTCACTTATCACCCCTCTGCAGGGAGAAGCTTTCTTT
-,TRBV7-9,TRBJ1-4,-,CASSRQEKLFF,TGTGCCAGCAGCCGACAGGAAAAACTGTTTTTT
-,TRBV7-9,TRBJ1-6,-,CASSLVGEFTLHF,TGTGCCAGCAGCTTAGTGGGGGAATTCACCCTCCACTTT
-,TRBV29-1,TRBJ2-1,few,CSVEERHGLYNEQFF,TGCAGCGTTGAAGAGAGACATGGACTATACAATGAGCAGTTCTTC
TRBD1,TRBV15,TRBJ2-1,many,CATSDGGSGTGNEQFF,TGTGCCACCAGCGATGGAGGATCGGGGACAGGGAATGAGCAGTTCTTC
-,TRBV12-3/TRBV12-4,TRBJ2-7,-,CASSTKGPQYF,TGTGCCAGCAGTACTAAGGGCCCGCAGTACTTC
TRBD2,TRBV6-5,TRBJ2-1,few,CASTRLLFSGLPPSSSYNEQFF,TGTGCCAGCACCCGTTTGCTCTTTAGCGGGCTCCCTCCATCGAGCTCCTACAATGAGCAGTTCTTC
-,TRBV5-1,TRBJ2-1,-,CASRDGTTAGYNEQFF,TGCGCCAGCAGGGACGGGACCACCGCCGGCTACAATGAGCAGTTCTTC